Below, one TCR beta chain is given with its context. This clone appeared a few times. Its antigen specificity is not known. Because this receptor comes from a mouse, its gene names and germline sequences follow the mouse reference. Cells from pooled mouse cutaneous lymph nodes were stained for CD4, CD8alpha, NKG2D, NKG2ACE and other markers and then sorted on a BD Influx. This specimen comes from a study of CD8+ T cells in alopecia areata (dated by TCRdb to 2016 to 2019). With regard to the full study: Female C3H/HeJ recipients, about 7-11 weeks old, were grafted with skin from C3H/HeJ donors with spontaneous alopecia (roughly 6-12 months old). High-throughput TCRbeta sequencing was used to examine T cell clonal expansion in alopecia areata in both the C3H/HeJ mouse model and human patients. Human TCRbeta sequencing covered scalp tissue and sorted CD4+ and CD8+ peripheral blood T cells from patchy and totalis/universalis alopecia areata patients and healthy controls. Scalp clonality was compared across normal scalp (n=4), patchy alopecia areata scalp (n=8), and alopecia totalis/universalis scalp (n=8). RNA was obtained with the PAXgene miRNA kit for fixed scalp, the miRNeasy kit for PBMCs, and the RNeasy kit for mouse skin. Amplification of TCRbeta CDR3 regions was done by immunoSEQ multiplex PCR using 35 Vbeta forward primers and 13 Jbeta reverse primers.

Points the paper makes about the study in general: Higher clonality and more expanded CD8+ clones were observed in lesional scalp than in normal scalp, particularly in alopecia totalis/universalis, a finding suggestive of antigenic drive. Shared TCR sequences between patients were less evident than in mice, which may be partly attributable to HLA diversity in the patient population. Unlike mouse skin, which is dominated by gammadelta T cells, normal human skin has resident alphabeta T cells that are also sequenced, and this complicates analysis of the scalp TCR repertoire.

Library preparation employed the immunoSEQ multiplex PCR assay. RNA was extracted from all samples and reverse transcribed into cDNA as template for TCR sequencing. First-strand cDNA was synthesized using SuperScript III with a 2:1 mix of oligo-dT and random hexamers. A synthetic immune receptor repertoire was used to assess amplification bias, and residual bias was removed computationally. Sequencing of the libraries was done on Illumina HiSeq using 60 bp reads that spanned the CDR3 and were read from J toward V. The authors processed their data as follows. Raw reads were preprocessed to remove errors, and CDR3 was defined according to IMGT conventions as the region from the conserved cysteine to phenylalanine. To get clonality, Shannon entropy was normalized by log2 of the number of productive unique TCRs and the result was subtracted from 1. Whether each scalp clone was CD4 or CD8 was inferred by checking scalp TCRbeta sequences against the CD4 and CD8 repertoires from sorted blood. This is the immuneACCESS table as TCRdb keeps it, with only in-frame sequences that have V and J called. A part of the clones is gone; compared with another copy, unresolved V genes explain less than half, and the rest is unexplained. V and J calls and clone size are as listed in that table; D and trimming were resolved from the DNA. The sample counts 200,000 to 300,000 clones, each observed more than once. The ten largest clonotypes hold 1.2% of the sample.

Specimen: CD4+ T cells sorted from a lymph node. The sequence was collected from a C3H/HeJ mouse with alopecia areata. Mice of this strain carry the MHC haplotype H2-k.

The covered CDR3 bases are TGTGCCAGCAGTGAAGGAAAGGGGGACGGCCAAGAC. Its translation reads: CASSEGKGDGQD. The entire CDR3 is CASSEGKGDGQDTQYF. In this chain, TRBV13-3 is recombined with TRBJ2-5; TRBD1 is possibly the D segment (6 matching bases). Coverage ceases 4 residues before the CDR3 finishes, and the germline J gene fills in the end. V and J lose 2 bases and 2 bases, and a span of 15 bases separates them. In the germline V gene, CDR1 corresponds to NNHDY and CDR2 to SYVADS. Inclusive of the bounding cysteine and phenylalanine, the CDR3 is 16 residues long. The CDR3 was read in part: 36 bases, with the frame set at base 1.